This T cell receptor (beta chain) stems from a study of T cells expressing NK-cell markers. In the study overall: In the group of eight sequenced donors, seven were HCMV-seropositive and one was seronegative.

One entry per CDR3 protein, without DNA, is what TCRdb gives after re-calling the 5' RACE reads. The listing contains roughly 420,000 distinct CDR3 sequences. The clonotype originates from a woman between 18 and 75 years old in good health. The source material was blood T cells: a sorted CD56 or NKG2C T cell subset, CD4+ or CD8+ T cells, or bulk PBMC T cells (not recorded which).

CDR3 protein: CASSIRGEDGLFLYTAKNIQYF. The chain employs TRBV19 and TRBJ2-4; the TCRdb D gene call, TRBD1, has no DNA to confirm it. The CDR3 is 22 amino acids. CDR1 and CDR2 (germline): LNHDA, SQIVND (reference sequence).